The 8 T cell receptor beta chains reported below all come from one sample, sequenced in a study of shared clonotypes between healthy human individuals. The table came from immunoSEQ multiplex PCR; TCRdb's copy has only in-frame clones and leaves some out. The sample has around 350,000 clones; 70% to 75% are singletons. Sequencing was done on a sample of memory CD4+ T cells sorted from blood. The subset is: CD45RA-negative fraction. These receptors all come from a man aged 25 to 45 in good health.

This chain uses TRBV6-5 with TRBJ1-1; TRBD1 might be the D (5 bases). This CDR3 is 15 amino acids long. V lost 5 bases and J lost 3, with 16 bases in between. The V gene's germline CDR1 is MNHEY and CDR2 SVGAGI. The CDR3 sequence: CASSGRGPLYTEAFF. CDR3 coding DNA: TGTGCCAGCAGTGGCCGGGGACCGTTGTACACTGAAGCTTTCTTT.

Ten or more counts support this clone. This rearrangement joins TRBV7-8 to TRBJ1-5, with D perhaps TRBD1 (6 bases). The CDR3 runs to 16 residues. V was shortened by 2 bases and J by 5 bases, with 16 bases between the two germline ends. Germline lookup yields CDR1 SGHVS and CDR2 FQNEAQ. CDR3 sequence: CASSLRVEAGDQPQHF. In DNA form, the CDR3 reads TGTGCCAGCAGCTTAAGGGTAGAGGCAGGGGATCAGCCCCAGCATTTT.

This chain connects TRBV11-2 to TRBJ1-2; D unclear. The CDR3 is made up of 14 amino acids. V was cut by 2 bases and J by 2 bases, with 9 bases left in between. Germline CDR1 SGHAT, CDR2 FQNNGV. In DNA form, the CDR3 reads TGTGCCAGCAGCTTATCCCCTCTCAACTATGGCTACACCTTC. As protein: CASSLSPLNYGYTF.

The table lists this clone with a count of one. In the same sample, other DNA sequences code for this CDR3. This chain joins TRBV6-5 and TRBJ1-1; 8 nucleotides align to TRBD1. V was clipped by 6 bases and J by 8 bases; unmatched bases: 11. CDR3 length: 14 residues. The germline V gene has CDR1 MNHEY and CDR2 SVGAGI. The CDR3 DNA sequence: TGTGCCAGCAGGGGACAGGCCGGATTATCGGAAGCTTTCTTT. Protein sequence: CASRGQAGLSEAFF.

This clone occurred many times. This sequence joins TRBV2 and TRBJ1-4, with D possibly being TRBD1 (5 bases). The CDR3 consists of 15 residues. With 8 bases removed from V and 0 bases from J, the gap between germline ends came to 13 bases. CDR1 and CDR2 from the germline V gene are SNHLY and FYNNEI. CDR3: CASGAGFATNEKLFF. As DNA, the CDR3 is TGTGCCAGCGGGGCAGGGTTTGCAACTAATGAAAAACTGTTTTTT. The whole variable domain, remainder taken from reference TRBV2 and TRBJ1-4, is EPEVTQTPSHQVTQMGQEVILRCVPISNHLYFYWYRQILGQKVEFLVSFYNNEISEKSEIFDDQFSVERPDGSNFTLKIRSTKLEDSAMYFCASGAGFATNEKLFFGSGTQLSVL.

This clone was seen a handful of times. The chain carries TRBV6-5 and TRBJ2-7; D gene uncertain. The CDR3 loop spans 14 amino acids. Per germline, CDR1 MNHEY and CDR2 SVGAGI. V was shortened by 0 bases and J by 0 bases, with 6 bases between the two germline ends. The DNA of the CDR3 is TGTGCCAGCAGTTACTCGATCCGCTCCTACGAGCAGTACTTC. Translation gives CASSYSIRSYEQYF.

The rearrangement uses TRBV7-3 and TRBJ2-3; 12 bases are a match to TRBD2. The CDR3 is 15 residues long. The J segment lost 4 bases and the V segment lost 5 bases, leaving 4 bases of the junction unmatched. From germline, CDR1 is SGHTA and CDR2 FQGTGA. The CDR3 spells CASSPTSGRPDTQYF. The CDR3 DNA sequence: TGTGCCAGCAGCCCCACTAGCGGGAGGCCAGATACGCAGTATTTT.

This chain links TRBV29-1 with TRBJ2-2, with TRBD2 matching over 13 bases. This CDR3 comprises 15 residues. Germline V lookup: CDR1 SQVTM, CDR2 ANQGSEA. With 6 bases clipped from V and 6 bases from J, the junction kept 7 bases outside the gene matches. This chain's CDR3 is CSVTALAGGAGELFF. The CDR3 DNA is TGCAGCGTGACGGCACTAGCGGGAGGGGCCGGGGAGCTGTTTTTT.